This paragraph covers one T cell receptor (beta chain) sequence. The antigen remains undetermined. This sample was included in a study of identical twins. Points from the study as a whole: While abundant cord blood beta clonotypes carried fewer insertions, memory repertoires showed no such pattern. In zero-insertion analyses, partial confounding could arise from invariant MAIT and iNKT cells.

TCRdb called the 5' RACE reads again in MiXCR, with one record for every CDR3 protein. The table shows roughly 290,000 distinct CDR3 sequences, with roughly 10% occurring only once. Germline V gene lookup returns CDR1 SGHVS and CDR2 FQNEAQ. The CDR3 covers 15 residues. Trimming at V came to 5 bases and at J to 5 bases, leaving 10 bases not matched to a gene. This sample also appeared in a second study, on yellow fever vaccine responses in identical twins.

This receptor was taken from a young woman in good health. This chain joins TRBV7-8 and TRBJ2-7, with 9 bases that match TRBD1. The sequenced material came from CD8+ T cells sorted from blood. CDR3 coding DNA: TGTGCCAGCAGCAAGACCGGGACAGGGTCTGACGAGCAGTACTTC. It yields the protein CASSKTGTGSDEQYF.